The 6 T cell receptor beta chains below were found in one sample sequenced in a study of Graves' ophthalmopathy and Graves' hyperthyroidism. TCR beta CDR3 regions were amplified from RNA transcripts. Second-round multiplex PCR came after first-round RT-PCR with HTBI primers. TCRdb passed the multiplex PCR reads through MiXCR, listing each CDR3 protein once. The table lists approximately 1.2 million distinct CDR3 sequences, about 35% of them singletons, with over 8.5% in the top ten. The sequencing input was peripheral blood or thyroid tissue (not recorded which). The receptors were sampled from an adult man with Graves' hyperthyroidism.

This clonotype was found many times. V and J are TRBV12-3 or TRBV12-4 and TRBJ1-5; 7 positions match TRBD1. Losses at the gene ends were 6 bases for V and 1 base for J; bases not matched to a gene: 3. This CDR3 has 14 residues. Here the CDR3 reads CASRQGGSNQPQHF. CDR3 in DNA: TGTGCCAGCAGGCAGGGGGGCAGCAATCAGCCCCAGCATTTT.

This clonotype came up many times. The chain links TRBV19 to TRBJ2-2; D may be TRBD1 (6 bases). This CDR3 has 14 residues. Germline V lookup: CDR1 LNHDA, CDR2 SQIVND (reference sequence). V was clipped by 5 bases and J by 3 bases, with 10 bases between them. The DNA for the CDR3 is TGTGCCAGTAGTCCAGGGGTTCACACCGGGGAGCTGTTTTTT. Encoded protein: CASSPGVHTGELFF.

This clonotype was counted at least ten times. This chain uses TRBV11-2 with TRBJ2-5, with a weak D call TRBD1 (5 bases). V lost 1 base to trimming and J lost 4 bases, with 10 bases between them. This CDR3 is built from 14 residues. From germline, CDR1 is SGHAT and CDR2 FQNNGV. CDR3 region: CASSLVSGRETQYF. The CDR3 DNA reads as TGTGCCAGCAGCTTAGTTTCAGGGCGAGAGACCCAGTACTTC.

This clonotype was counted at least ten times. The rearrangement joins TRBV20-1 to TRBJ1-5; D unresolved. This CDR3 is built from 14 residues. V gave up 1 base and J gave up 4 bases, with 11 bases separating them. From germline, CDR1 is DFQATT and CDR2 SNEGSKA (reference sequence). CDR3 DNA: TGCAGTGCTAGAGTTGGCCAGGCAAATCAGCCCCAGCATTTT. Its protein is CSARVGQANQPQHF.

The V gene is TRBV5-4, the J gene TRBJ2-7; 7 nucleotides line up with TRBD2. With V trimmed by 4 bases and J by 6 bases, 4 bases remained unmatched. CDR1 and CDR2 from the germline V gene are SGHNT and YYREEE (reference sequence). CDR3 length: 12 residues. In nucleotides, the CDR3 is TGTGCCAGCAGCCGGACTAGGGCCGAGCAGTACTTC. Protein sequence: CASSRTRAEQYF.

This clonotype was seen ten or more times. This chain joins TRBV7-9 and TRBJ1-6, with 8 positions matching TRBD1. The trim removed 5 bases at V and 7 bases at J, leaving 10 bases unmatched. In germline, CDR1 is SEHNR, CDR2 FQNEAQ (reference sequence). This CDR3 contains 16 residues. The CDR3 bases are TGTGCCAGCAGCCCTCAGGGGGCATTTGGGAATTCACCCCTCCACTTT. Translation: CASSPQGAFGNSPLHF.